One and the same sample provided the 9 T cell receptor beta chains below, sequenced in a study of blood T cell repertoires in COVID-19. Libraries were prepared by immunoSEQ multiplex PCR; TCRdb keeps only in-frame clonotypes and omits some of them. Among about 220,000 clones listed, approximately 77% were seen once. Sequencing was done on a sample of peripheral blood. Receptors were obtained from a woman of 80 years or more with acute or convalescent COVID-19.

The chain carries TRBV5-4 and TRBJ2-7; no firm D call. The CDR3 consists of 13 residues. The germline V and J ends were trimmed by 0 bases and 1 base, with 5 bases remaining between them. Looked up from germline, CDR1 is SGHNT and CDR2 is YYREEE (reference sequence). The CDR3 nucleotides read TGTGCCAGCAGCTTGGACACATCCTACGAGCAGTACTTC. Encoded protein: CASSLDTSYEQYF.

The chain is built from TRBV3-1 (or the pseudogene TRBV3-2) and TRBJ1-4, with D uncertain. The CDR3 is made up of 15 amino acids. Germline V CDR1 and CDR2: LGHDT, YNNKEL (reference sequence). Trimming shortened V by 4 bases and J by 8 bases, and 17 bases separated the two germline ends. This CDR3 reads CASSLSEGGREKLFF. The CDR3 DNA follows: TGTGCCAGCAGCCTGTCGGAGGGTGGGAGAGAAAAACTGTTTTTT.

The genes are TRBV28 and TRBJ2-1; 7 bases fit TRBD1. The junction had 6 bases not matched to a gene; V was cut back by 6 bases and J by 1 base. Germline V gives CDR1 MDHEN, CDR2 SYDVKM. This CDR3 spans 15 amino acids. CDR3 DNA sequence: TGTGCCAGCAGGTTCCAGGGACAGTCCTACAATGAGCAGTTCTTC. Its protein product is CASRFQGQSYNEQFF.

This clone appeared a few times. V is TRBV2 and J is TRBJ1-1, with D unresolved. Trimming took off 5 bases at V and 3 bases at J, with 10 bases between the two ends. The CDR3 covers 13 residues. Germline V gene lookup returns CDR1 SNHLY and CDR2 FYNNEI. The CDR3 reads CASSRDGYTEAFF. The DNA of the CDR3 is TGTGCCAGCAGTCGAGACGGGTACACTGAAGCTTTCTTT.

The J gene is TRBJ2-7, the V gene TRBV18; TRBD1 agrees at 11 bases. There are 15 residues in the CDR3. From germline, CDR1 is KGHSH and CDR2 LQKENI. The junction had 4 bases not matched to a gene; V was cut back by 2 bases and J by 4 bases. The CDR3 nucleotides are TGTGCCAGCTCACCAGGACAGGGGGCTCTATACGAGCAGTACTTC. It encodes CASSPGQGALYEQYF.

This chain links TRBV5-4 with TRBJ2-1; D ambiguous. Germline V gene data show CDR1 as SGHNT and CDR2 as YYREEE (reference sequence). The V gene lost 0 bases and the J gene lost 6 bases, with 4 bases spanning the gap. The CDR3 is 12 amino acids. The CDR3 loop is CASSLDSNEQFF. In nucleotides, the CDR3 is TGTGCCAGCAGCTTGGACAGCAATGAGCAGTTCTTC.

V and J are TRBV18 and TRBJ2-1; 9 bases map to TRBD1. The V segment lost 3 bases and the J segment 4 bases; nucleotides outside the gene matches: 13. The CDR3 has 18 residues. Germline V gene lookup returns CDR1 KGHSH and CDR2 LQKENI. The DNA of the CDR3 is TGTGCCAGCTCACCCCCCATCAAGGGACAGGGATTGTACAATGAGCAGTTCTTC. Translated: CASSPPIKGQGLYNEQFF.

CDR3: CASSRGQGMDTGELFF. In DNA form, the CDR3 reads TGTGCCAGCTCGCGAGGACAGGGTATGGACACCGGGGAGCTGTTTTTT. The V and J genes are TRBV18 and TRBJ2-2, with 8 bases identical to TRBD1. Germline lookup yields CDR1 KGHSH and CDR2 LQKENI. V shed 6 bases, J shed 3 bases, and the junction held 9 bases outside the gene matches. The CDR3 has 16 residues.

This clone was seen a handful of times. The chain couples TRBV7-3 to TRBJ1-2, with 8 positions matching TRBD1. V lost 5 bases to trimming and J lost 7 bases; unmatched junction nucleotides: 6. Germline V gene sequence: CDR1 SGHTA, CDR2 FQGTGA. CDR3 length: 13 amino acids. The CDR3 protein is CASSVGTGGGYTF. As DNA, the CDR3 is TGTGCCAGCAGCGTCGGGACAGGTGGTGGCTACACCTTC.